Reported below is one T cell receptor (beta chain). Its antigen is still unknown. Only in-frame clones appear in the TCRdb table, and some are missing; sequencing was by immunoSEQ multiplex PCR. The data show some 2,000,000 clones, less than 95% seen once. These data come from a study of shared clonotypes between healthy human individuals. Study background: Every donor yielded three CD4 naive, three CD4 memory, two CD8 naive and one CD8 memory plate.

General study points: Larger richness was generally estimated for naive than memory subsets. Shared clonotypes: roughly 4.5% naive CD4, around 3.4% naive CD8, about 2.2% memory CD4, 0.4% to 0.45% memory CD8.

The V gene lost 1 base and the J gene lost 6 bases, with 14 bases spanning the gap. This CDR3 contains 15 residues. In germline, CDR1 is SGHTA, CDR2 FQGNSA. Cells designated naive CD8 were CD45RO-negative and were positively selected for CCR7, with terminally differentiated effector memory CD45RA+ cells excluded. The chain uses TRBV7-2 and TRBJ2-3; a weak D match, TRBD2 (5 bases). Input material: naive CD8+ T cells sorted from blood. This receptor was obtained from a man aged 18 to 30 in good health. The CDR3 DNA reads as TGTGCCAGCAGCTTAGTTGGTGGGAGCATGGATACGCAGTATTTT. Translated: CASSLVGGSMDTQYF.